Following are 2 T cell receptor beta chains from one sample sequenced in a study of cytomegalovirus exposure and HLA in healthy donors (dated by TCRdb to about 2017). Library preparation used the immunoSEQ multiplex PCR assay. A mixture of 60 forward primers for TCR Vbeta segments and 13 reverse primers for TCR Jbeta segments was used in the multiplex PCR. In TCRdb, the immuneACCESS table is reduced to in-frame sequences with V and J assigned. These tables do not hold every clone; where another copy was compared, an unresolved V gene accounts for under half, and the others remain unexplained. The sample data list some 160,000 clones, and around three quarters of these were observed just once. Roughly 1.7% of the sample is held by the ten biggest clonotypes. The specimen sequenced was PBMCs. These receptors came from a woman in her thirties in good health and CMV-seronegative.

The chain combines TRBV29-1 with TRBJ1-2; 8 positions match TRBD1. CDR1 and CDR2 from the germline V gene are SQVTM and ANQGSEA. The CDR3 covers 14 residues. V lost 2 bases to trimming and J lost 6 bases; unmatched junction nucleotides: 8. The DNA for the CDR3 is TGCAGCGTTGAACAGGACAGGGTGATAAATGGCTACACCTTC. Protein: CSVEQDRVINGYTF.

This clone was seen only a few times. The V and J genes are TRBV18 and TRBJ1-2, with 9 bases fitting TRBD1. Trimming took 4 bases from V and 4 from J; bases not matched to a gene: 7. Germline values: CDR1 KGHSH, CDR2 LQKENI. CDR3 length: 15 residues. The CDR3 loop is CASSLGQGEGYGYTF. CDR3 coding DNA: TGTGCCAGCTCACTGGGACAGGGTGAGGGCTATGGCTACACCTTC. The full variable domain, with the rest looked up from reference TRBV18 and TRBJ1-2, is NAGVMQNPRHLVRRRGQEARLRCSPMKGHSHVYWYRQLPEEGLKFMVYLQKENIIDESGMPKERFSAEFPKEGPSILRIQQVVRGDSAAYFCASSLGQGEGYGYTFGSGTRLTVV.